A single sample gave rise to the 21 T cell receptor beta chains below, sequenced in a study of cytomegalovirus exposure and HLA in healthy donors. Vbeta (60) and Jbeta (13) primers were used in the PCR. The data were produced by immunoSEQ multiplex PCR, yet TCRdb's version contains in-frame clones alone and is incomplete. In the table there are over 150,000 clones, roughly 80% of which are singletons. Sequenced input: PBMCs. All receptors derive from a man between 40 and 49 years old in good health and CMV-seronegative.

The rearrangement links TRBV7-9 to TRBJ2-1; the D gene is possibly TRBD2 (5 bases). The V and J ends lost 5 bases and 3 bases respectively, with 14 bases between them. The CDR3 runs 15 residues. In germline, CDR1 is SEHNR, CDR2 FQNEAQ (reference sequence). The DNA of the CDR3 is TGTGCCAGCAGCGCGCGGGCGGTGGGCTACAATGAGCAGTTCTTC. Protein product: CASSARAVGYNEQFF.

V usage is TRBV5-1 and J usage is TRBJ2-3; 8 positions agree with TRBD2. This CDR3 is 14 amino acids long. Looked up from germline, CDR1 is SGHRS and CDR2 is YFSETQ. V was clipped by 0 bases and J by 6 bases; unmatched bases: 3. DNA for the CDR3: TGCGCCAGCAGCTTGGCCGCTAGCGGGGATACGCAGTATTTT. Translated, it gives CASSLAASGDTQYF.

CDR3 DNA sequence: TGCGCCAGCAGCCAAGGGACGGGGAATTCACCCCTCCACTTT. This encodes CASSQGTGNSPLHF. The chain couples TRBV4-1 to TRBJ1-6; D is uncertain. The CDR3 has 14 amino acids. Trimming pared 1 base from V and 7 bases from J, leaving 8 bases between. Germline-derived CDR1 and CDR2 are MGHRA and YSYEKL.

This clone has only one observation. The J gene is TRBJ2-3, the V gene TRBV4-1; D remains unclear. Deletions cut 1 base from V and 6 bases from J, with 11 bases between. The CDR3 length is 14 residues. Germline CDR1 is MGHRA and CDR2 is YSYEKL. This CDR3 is CASSQAETPDTQYF. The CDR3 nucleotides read TGCGCCAGCAGCCAAGCGGAGACCCCTGATACGCAGTATTTT.

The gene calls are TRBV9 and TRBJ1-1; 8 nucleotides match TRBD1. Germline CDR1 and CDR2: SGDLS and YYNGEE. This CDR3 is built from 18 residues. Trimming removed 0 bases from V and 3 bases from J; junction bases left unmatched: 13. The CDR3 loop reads CASSVGPQGALGDTEAFF. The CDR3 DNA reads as TGTGCCAGCAGCGTAGGACCTCAGGGGGCCCTGGGAGACACTGAAGCTTTCTTT.

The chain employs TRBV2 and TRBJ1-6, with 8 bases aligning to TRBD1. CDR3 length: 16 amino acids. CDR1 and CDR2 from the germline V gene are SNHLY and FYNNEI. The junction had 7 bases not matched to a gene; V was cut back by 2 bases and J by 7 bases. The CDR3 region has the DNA TGTGCCAGCAGTGAACTTCAGGGGGCGTTCAATTCACCCCTCCACTTT. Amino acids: CASSELQGAFNSPLHF.

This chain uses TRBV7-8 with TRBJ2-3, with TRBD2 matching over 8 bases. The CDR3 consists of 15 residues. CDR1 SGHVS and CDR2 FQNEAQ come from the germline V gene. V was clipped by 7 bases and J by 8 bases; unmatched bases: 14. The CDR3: CASKERGFRASTQYF. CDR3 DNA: TGTGCCAGCAAAGAGCGGGGGTTTCGTGCGAGTACGCAGTATTTT.

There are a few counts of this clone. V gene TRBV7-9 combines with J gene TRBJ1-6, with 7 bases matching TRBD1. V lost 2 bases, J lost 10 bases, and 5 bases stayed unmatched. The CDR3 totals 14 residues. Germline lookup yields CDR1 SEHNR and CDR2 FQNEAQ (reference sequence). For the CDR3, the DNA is TGTGCCAGCAGCTTACAGGGGGAGGACTCACCCCTCCACTTT. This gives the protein CASSLQGEDSPLHF.

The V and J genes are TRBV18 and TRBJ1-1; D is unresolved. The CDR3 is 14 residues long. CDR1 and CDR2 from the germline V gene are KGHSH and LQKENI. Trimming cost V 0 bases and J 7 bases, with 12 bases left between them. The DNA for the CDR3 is TGTGCCAGCTCACCACCGGGAGCAAGCTGTGAAGCTTTCTTT. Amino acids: CASSPPGASCEAFF.

CDR3 loop: CASNGQVNTEAFF. In nucleotides, the CDR3 is TGTGCCAGCAATGGACAGGTGAACACTGAAGCTTTCTTT. This chain uses TRBV2 with TRBJ1-1; 7 bases are shared with TRBD1. V lost 7 bases, J lost 0 bases, and 2 bases stayed unmatched. The CDR3 is 13 residues long. Per the germline V gene, CDR1 is SNHLY and CDR2 is FYNNEI.

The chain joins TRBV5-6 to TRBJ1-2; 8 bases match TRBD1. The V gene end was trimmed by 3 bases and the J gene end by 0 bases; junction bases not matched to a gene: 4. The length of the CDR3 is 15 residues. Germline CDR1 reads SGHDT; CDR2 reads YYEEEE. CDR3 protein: CASSYGTGANYGYTF. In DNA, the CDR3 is TGTGCCAGCAGCTATGGGACAGGAGCTAACTATGGCTACACCTTC.

CDR3 nucleotides: TGCAGCGCCACAGGGCTAGCTAACTATGGCTACACCTTC. Translating gives CSATGLANYGYTF. The chain combines TRBV29-1 with TRBJ1-2; D perhaps matches TRBD1 (6 bases). Deletions cut 7 bases from V and 0 bases from J, with 12 bases between. This CDR3 is 13 amino acids long. CDR1 SQVTM and CDR2 ANQGSEA come from the germline V gene.

The CDR3 loop is CASSLSRGRYGYTF. CDR3 nucleotides: TGTGCCAGCAGCTTAAGCAGGGGGCGTTATGGCTACACCTTC. The V gene is TRBV5-8, the J gene TRBJ1-2; 8 bases align to TRBD1. CDR1 and CDR2 (germline): SGHTS, YDEGEE. The trim removed 2 bases at V and 5 bases at J, leaving 5 bases unmatched. The CDR3 consists of 14 residues.

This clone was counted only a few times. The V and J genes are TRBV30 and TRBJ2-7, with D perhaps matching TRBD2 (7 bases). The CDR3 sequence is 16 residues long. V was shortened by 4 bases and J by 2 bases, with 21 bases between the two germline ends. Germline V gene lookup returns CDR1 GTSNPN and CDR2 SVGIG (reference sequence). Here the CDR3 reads CAWKGGGFYDPYEQYF. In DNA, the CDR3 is TGTGCCTGGAAGGGAGGGGGATTCTACGACCCCTACGAGCAGTACTTC.

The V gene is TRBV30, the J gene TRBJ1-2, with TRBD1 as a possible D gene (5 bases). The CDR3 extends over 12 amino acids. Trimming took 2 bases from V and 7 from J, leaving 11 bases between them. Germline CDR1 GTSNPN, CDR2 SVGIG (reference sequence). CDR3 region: CAWSPRGGGYTF. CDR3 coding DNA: TGTGCCTGGAGTCCTCGGGGGGGTGGCTACACCTTC. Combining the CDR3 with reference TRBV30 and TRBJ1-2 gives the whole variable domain SQTIHQWPATLVQPVGSPLSLECTVEGTSNPNLYWYRQAAGRGLQLLFYSVGIGQISSEVPQNLSASRPQDRQFILSSKKLLLSDSGFYLCAWSPRGGGYTFGSGTRLTVV.

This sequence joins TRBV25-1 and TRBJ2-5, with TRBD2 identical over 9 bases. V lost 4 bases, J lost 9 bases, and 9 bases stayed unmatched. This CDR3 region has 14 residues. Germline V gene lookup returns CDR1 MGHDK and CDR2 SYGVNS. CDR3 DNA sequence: TGTGCCAGCAGTGGGGCGGGGGGGCTTTCCCCCCAGTACTTC. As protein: CASSGAGGLSPQYF.

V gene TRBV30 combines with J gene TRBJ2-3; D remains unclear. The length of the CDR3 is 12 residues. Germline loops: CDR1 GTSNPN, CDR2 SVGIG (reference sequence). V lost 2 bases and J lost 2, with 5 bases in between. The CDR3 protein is CAWSSSTDTQYF. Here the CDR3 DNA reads TGTGCCTGGAGTTCTTCCACAGATACGCAGTATTTT.

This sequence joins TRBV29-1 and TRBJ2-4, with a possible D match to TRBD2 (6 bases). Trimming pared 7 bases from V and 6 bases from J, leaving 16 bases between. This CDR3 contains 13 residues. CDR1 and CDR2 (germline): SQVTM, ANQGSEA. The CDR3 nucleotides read TGCAGCGCCTCACCGGGGGTTGCAAACATTCAGTACTTC. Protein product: CSASPGVANIQYF.

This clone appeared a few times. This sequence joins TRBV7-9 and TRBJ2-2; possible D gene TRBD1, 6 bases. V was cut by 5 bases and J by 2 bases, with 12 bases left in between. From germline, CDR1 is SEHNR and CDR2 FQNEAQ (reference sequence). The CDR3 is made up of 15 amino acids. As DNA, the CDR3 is TGTGCCAGCAGCCCTACGACAGGAAACACCGGGGAGCTGTTTTTT. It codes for CASSPTTGNTGELFF.

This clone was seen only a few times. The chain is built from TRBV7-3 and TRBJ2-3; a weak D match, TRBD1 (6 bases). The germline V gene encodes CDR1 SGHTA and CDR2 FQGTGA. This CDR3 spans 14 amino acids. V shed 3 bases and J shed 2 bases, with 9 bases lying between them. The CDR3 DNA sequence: TGTGCCAGCAGCTTGCAGGGGTCCACAGATACGCAGTATTTT. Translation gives CASSLQGSTDTQYF.

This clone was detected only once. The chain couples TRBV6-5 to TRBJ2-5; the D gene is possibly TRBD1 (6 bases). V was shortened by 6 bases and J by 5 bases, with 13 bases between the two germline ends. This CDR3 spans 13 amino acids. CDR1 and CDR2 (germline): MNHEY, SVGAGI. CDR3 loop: CASRRTEWETQYF. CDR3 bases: TGTGCCAGCAGACGGACAGAATGGGAGACCCAGTACTTC.